This is a list of T cell receptor beta chains from one sample in a study of radiotherapy plus CTLA-4 blockade in lung cancer. The data were produced by immunoSEQ multiplex PCR, yet TCRdb's version contains in-frame clones alone and is incomplete. The sample shows about 100,000 clones, around 82% of them seen only once. The input for sequencing was peripheral blood, taken from a patient treated with radiotherapy plus ipilimumab. The receptors derive from a human donor with non-small cell lung cancer who had stable disease on radiotherapy plus ipilimumab. CDR3s include the opening cysteine and the closing phenylalanine or tryptophan. D genes are given only for firm matches. Rows give clone size only sometimes, using once, few, many, or a class for an expanded clone.

TRBD1,TRBJ2-7,NA,TRBV28,TGTGCCAGCAGAGGGACAGGGGACGAGCAGTACTTC,CASRGTGDEQYF
NA,TRBJ1-2,NA,TRBV27,TGTGCCAGCAGGGCACAGGGATCTAACTATGGCTACACCTTC,CASRAQGSNYGYTF
TRBD1,TRBJ1-1,NA,TRBV18,TGTGCCAGCTCACCTGGGCAGGGGGAATACACTGAAGCTTTCTTT,CASSPGQGEYTEAFF
NA,TRBJ2-7,NA,TRBV25-1,TGTGCCAGCAGTGAAGCCGGGACGGCCAGCTCCTACGAGCAGTACTTC,CASSEAGTASSYEQYF
TRBD1,TRBJ2-5,once,TRBV4-1,TGCGCCAGCAGCCAGGGGACAGAGTATCAAGAGACCCAGTACTTC,CASSQGTEYQETQYF
TRBD2,TRBJ2-3,NA,TRBV25-1,TGTGCCAGCAGTGAAGGACTAGCGGATAGCACAGATACGCAGTATTTT,CASSEGLADSTDTQYF
NA,TRBJ2-7,NA,TRBV6-5,TGTGCCAGCGGCCTTGGGGGGGCGGGCTACGAGCAGTACTTC,CASGLGGAGYEQYF
NA,TRBJ2-7,few,TRBV7-9,TGTGCCAGCAGCTTAGCTGGCGAGCAGTACTTC,CASSLAGEQYF
NA,TRBJ1-1,NA,TRBV7-6,TGTGCCAGCAGCTCGGACATCAACACTGAAGCTTTCTTT,CASSSDINTEAFF
NA,TRBJ2-2,NA,TRBV18,TGTGCCAGCTCACCATACGAGGGTAGCGGGGAGCTGTTTTTT,CASSPYEGSGELFF
NA,TRBJ1-5,NA,TRBV5-6,TGTGCCAGCAGCTTGGCGGGTTCTCTTCAGCCCCAGCATTTT,CASSLAGSLQPQHF
NA,TRBJ2-7,NA,TRBV11-2,TGTGCCAGCAGCTTCCGGGACCGGGACCTCGAGCAGTACTTC,CASSFRDRDLEQYF
TRBD1,TRBJ2-5,NA,TRBV11-2,TGTGCCAGCAGCTTAGGAAGGGGGCAGGAAGAGACCCAGTACTTC,CASSLGRGQEETQYF
TRBD1,TRBJ1-3,NA,TRBV18,TGTGCCAGCTCACCGGGACAGGGACGTTATGGAAACACCATATATTTT,CASSPGQGRYGNTIYF
TRBD2,TRBJ2-1,NA,TRBV7-9,TGTGCCAGCAGCTTAGTTGCGGGAGGAAATGAGCAGTTCTTC,CASSLVAGGNEQFF
NA,TRBJ1-1,NA,TRBV5-1,TGCGCCAGCAGCTTACCCGGGACCGCTAACACTGAAGCTTTCTTT,CASSLPGTANTEAFF
NA,TRBJ1-1,NA,TRBV10-1,TGCGCCAGCAAAGTTAAGCGGGATGGCACTGAAGCTTTCTTT,CASKVKRDGTEAFF
NA,TRBJ2-3,NA,TRBV7-9,TGTGCCAGCAGCTTCGGGGGAAGCGGCACAGATACGCAGTATTTT,CASSFGGSGTDTQYF
NA,TRBJ2-7,few,TRBV7-2,TGTGCCAGCAGCCAATCTAAGGGTAGGGCCTACGAGCAGTACTTC,CASSQSKGRAYEQYF
TRBD1,TRBJ2-7,NA,TRBV5-1,TGCGCCAGCGCCCCAGGGACAGGAGTGCACGAGCAGTACTTC,CASAPGTGVHEQYF
TRBD2,TRBJ2-2,once,TRBV28,TGTGCCAGCAGTTTGCCGGGGCTAGCGGACACCGGGGAGCTGTTTTTT,CASSLPGLADTGELFF
NA,TRBJ1-1,NA,TRBV11-2,TGTGCCAGCGGCAGGGCCCCAGCTTTCTTT,CASGRAPAFF